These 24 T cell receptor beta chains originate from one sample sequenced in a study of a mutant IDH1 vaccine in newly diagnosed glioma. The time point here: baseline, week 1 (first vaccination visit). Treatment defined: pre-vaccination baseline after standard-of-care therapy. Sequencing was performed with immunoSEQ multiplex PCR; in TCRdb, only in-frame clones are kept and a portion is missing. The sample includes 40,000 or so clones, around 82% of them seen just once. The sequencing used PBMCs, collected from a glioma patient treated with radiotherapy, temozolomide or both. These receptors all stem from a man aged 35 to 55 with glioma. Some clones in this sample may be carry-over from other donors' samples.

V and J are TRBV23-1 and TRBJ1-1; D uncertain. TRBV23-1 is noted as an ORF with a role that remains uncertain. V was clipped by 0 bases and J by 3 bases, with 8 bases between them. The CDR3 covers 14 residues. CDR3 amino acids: CASSQSGSDTEAFF. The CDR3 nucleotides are TGCGCCAGCAGTCAATCGGGGTCTGACACTGAAGCTTTCTTT.

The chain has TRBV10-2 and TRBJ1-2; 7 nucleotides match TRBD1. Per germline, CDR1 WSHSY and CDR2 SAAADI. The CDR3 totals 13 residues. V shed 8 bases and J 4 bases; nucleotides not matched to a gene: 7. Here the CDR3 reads CASRDSGFYGYTF. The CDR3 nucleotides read TGCGCCAGCCGGGACAGCGGCTTCTATGGCTACACCTTC.

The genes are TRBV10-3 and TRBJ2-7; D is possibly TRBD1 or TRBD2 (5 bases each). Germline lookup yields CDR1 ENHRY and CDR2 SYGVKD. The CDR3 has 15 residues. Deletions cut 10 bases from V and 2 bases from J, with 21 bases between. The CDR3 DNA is TGTGCCACGTCGGGAATAGGGACGCAAACCTACGAGCAGTACTTC. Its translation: CATSGIGTQTYEQYF.

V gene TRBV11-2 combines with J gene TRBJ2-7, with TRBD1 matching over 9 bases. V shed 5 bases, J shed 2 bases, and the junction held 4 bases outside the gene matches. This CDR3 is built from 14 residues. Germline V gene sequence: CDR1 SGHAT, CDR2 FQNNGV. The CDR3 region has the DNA TGTGCCAGCAGCCTGGGGACAGGGACCTACGAGCAGTACTTC. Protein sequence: CASSLGTGTYEQYF.

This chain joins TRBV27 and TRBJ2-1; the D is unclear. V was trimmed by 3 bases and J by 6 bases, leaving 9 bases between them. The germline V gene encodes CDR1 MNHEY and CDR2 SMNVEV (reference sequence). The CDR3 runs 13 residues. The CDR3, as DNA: TGTGCCAGCAGTTTGACCCGCGGCAATGAGCAGTTCTTC. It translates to CASSLTRGNEQFF.

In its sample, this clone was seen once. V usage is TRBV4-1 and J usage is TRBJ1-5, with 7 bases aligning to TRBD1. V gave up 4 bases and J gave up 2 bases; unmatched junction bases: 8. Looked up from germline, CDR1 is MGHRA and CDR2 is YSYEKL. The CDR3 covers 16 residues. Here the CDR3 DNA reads TGCGCCAGCAGCCTAAGGGTCGGGACAGGCAATCAGCCCCAGCATTTT. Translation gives CASSLRVGTGNQPQHF.

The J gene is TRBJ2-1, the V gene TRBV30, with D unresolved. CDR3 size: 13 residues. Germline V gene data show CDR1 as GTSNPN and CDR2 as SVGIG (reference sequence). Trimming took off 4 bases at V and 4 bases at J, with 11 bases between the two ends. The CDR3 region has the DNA TGTGCCTGGAACATTGACTTATACAATGAGCAGTTCTTC. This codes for CAWNIDLYNEQFF.

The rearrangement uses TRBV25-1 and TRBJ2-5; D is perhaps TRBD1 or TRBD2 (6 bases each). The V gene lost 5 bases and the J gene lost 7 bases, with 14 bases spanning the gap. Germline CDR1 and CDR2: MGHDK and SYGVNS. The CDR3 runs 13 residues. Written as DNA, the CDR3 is TGTGCCAGCAGTATCGGGGGCGGCGGGACCCAGTACTTC. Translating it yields CASSIGGGGTQYF.

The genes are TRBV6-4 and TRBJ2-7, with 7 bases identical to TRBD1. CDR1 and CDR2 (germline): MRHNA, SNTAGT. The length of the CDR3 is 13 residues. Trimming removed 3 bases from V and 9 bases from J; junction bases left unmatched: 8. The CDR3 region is CASSEETGLGQYF. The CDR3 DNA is TGTGCCAGCAGTGAAGAGACAGGGCTTGGGCAGTACTTC.

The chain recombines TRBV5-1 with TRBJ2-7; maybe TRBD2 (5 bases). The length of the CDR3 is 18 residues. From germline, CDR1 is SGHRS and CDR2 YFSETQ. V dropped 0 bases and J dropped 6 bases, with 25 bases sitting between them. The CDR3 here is CASSLGPGVTTRGSEQYF. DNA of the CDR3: TGCGCCAGCAGCTTGGGTCCAGGCGTCACAACAAGAGGGTCCGAGCAGTACTTC.

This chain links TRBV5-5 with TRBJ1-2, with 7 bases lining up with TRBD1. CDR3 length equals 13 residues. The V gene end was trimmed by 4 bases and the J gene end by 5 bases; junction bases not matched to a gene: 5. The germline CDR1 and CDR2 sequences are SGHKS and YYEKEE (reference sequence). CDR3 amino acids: CASSPRDRYGYTF. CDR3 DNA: TGTGCCAGCAGCCCCCGGGACAGATATGGCTACACCTTC.

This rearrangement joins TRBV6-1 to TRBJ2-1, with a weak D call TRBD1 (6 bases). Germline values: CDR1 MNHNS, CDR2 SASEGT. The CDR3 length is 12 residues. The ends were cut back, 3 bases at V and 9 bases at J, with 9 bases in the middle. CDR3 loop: CASSETGFEQFF. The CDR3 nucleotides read TGTGCCAGCAGTGAGACAGGCTTTGAGCAGTTCTTC.

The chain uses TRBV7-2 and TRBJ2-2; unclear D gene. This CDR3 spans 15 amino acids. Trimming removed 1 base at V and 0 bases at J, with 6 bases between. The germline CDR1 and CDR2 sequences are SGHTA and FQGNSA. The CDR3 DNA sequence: TGTGCCAGCAGCTTAGGGGTAGCGAACACCGGGGAGCTGTTTTTT. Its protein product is CASSLGVANTGELFF.

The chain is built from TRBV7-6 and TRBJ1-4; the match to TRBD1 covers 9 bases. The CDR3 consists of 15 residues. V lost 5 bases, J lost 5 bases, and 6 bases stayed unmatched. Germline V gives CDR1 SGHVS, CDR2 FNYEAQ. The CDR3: CASSPPGTGNEKLFF. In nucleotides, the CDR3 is TGTGCCAGCAGCCCGCCGGGGACAGGGAATGAAAAACTGTTTTTT.

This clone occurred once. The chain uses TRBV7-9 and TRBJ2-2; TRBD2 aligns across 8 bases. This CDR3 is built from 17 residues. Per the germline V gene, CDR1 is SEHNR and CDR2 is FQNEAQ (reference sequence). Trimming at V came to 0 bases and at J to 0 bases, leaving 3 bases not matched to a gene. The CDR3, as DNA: TGTGCCAGCAGCTTAGCGCATAGCGGGGCGAACACCGGGGAGCTGTTTTTT. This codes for CASSLAHSGANTGELFF.

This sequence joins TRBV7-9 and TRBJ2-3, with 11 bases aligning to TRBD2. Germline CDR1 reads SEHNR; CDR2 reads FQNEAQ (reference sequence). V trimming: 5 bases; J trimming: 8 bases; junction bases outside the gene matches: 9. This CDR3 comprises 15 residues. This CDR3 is CASSTLAGGTVTQYF. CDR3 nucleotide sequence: TGTGCCAGCAGCACCCTAGCGGGGGGTACTGTTACGCAGTATTTT.

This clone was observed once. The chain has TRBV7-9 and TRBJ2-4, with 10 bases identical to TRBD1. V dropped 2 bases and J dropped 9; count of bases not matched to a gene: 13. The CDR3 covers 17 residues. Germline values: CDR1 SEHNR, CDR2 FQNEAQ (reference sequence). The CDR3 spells CASSLMGTGDLDGIQYF. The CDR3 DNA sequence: TGTGCCAGCAGCTTAATGGGGACAGGGGATTTGGATGGCATTCAGTACTTC.

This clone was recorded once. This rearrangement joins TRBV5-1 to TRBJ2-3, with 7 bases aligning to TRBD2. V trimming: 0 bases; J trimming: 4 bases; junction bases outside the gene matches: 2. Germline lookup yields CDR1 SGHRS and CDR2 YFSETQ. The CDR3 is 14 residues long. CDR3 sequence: CASSLVAGADTQYF. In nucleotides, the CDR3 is TGCGCCAGCAGCTTGGTGGCGGGGGCAGATACGCAGTATTTT.

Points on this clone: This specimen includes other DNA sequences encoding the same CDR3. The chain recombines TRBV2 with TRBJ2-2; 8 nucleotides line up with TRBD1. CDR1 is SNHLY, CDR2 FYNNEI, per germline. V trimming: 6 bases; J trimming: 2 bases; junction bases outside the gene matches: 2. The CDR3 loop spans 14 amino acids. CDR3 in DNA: TGTGCCAGCAGCGACAGGGGAAACACCGGGGAGCTGTTTTTT. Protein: CASSDRGNTGELFF.

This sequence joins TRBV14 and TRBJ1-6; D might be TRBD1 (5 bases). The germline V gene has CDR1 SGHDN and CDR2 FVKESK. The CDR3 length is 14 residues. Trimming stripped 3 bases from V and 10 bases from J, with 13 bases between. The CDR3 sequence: CASSQRQGGSPLHF. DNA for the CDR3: TGTGCCAGCAGCCAGAGGCAGGGAGGATCACCCCTCCACTTT.

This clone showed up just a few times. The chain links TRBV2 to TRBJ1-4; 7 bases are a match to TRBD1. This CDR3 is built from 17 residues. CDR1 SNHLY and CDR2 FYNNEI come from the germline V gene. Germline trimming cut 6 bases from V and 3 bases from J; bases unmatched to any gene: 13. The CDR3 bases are TGTGCCAGCAGCGGACCCAGGGGGTGGATAGCTAATGAAAAACTGTTTTTT. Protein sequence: CASSGPRGWIANEKLFF. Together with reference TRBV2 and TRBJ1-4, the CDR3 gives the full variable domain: EPEVTQTPSHQVTQMGQEVILRCVPISNHLYFYWYRQILGQKVEFLVSFYNNEISEKSEIFDDQFSVERPDGSNFTLKIRSTKLEDSAMYFCASSGPRGWIANEKLFFGSGTQLSVL.

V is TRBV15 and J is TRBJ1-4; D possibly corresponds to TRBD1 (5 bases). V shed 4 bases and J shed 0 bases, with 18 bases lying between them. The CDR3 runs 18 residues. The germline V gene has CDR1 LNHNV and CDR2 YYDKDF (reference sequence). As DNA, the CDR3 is TGTGCCACCAGCAAGGGACGCGCCTCTGTGGCAACTAATGAAAAACTGTTTTTT. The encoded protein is CATSKGRASVATNEKLFF.

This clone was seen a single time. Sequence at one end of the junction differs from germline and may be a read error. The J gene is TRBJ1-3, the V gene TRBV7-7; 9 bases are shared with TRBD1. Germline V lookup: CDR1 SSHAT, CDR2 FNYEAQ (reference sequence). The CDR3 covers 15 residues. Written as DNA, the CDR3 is TGTGCTAGCAGCCAACAGGGGGCAGTTGGAAACACCATATATTTT. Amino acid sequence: CASSQQGAVGNTIYF.

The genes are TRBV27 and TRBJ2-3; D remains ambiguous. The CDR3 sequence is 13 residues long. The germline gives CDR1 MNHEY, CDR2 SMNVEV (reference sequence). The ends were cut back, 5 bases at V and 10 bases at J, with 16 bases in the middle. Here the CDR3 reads CASSPWARWAQYF. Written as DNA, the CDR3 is TGTGCCAGCAGTCCTTGGGCCCGATGGGCGCAGTATTTT.